Below are 14 T cell receptor beta chains sequenced from a single sample in a study of human T cells and chemical hapten exposure. Time point given: patch test 2, 6 weeks after DPC sensitization. Treatment reported: therapeutic diphenylcyclopropenone sensitization with weekly scalp DPC. MiXCR was run by TCRdb on the RACE reads, yielding one entry per CDR3 protein. Counted here are over 65,000 distinct CDR3 sequences, about 9.9% occurring once; the ten biggest clones make up about 1.6%. The sample in question was whole blood, obtained in connection with sensitization to the hapten diphenylcyclopropenone (DPC). These receptors all come from a man younger than 35 with alopecia areata. Some clones in this sample may be carry-over from other donors' samples.

This clonotype was seen a few times. V gene TRBV7-3 combines with J gene TRBJ1-1; no clear D gene. V lost 5 bases, J lost 5 bases, and 9 bases lay in between. The length of the CDR3 is 12 residues. Germline lookup yields CDR1 SGHTA and CDR2 FQGTGA. CDR3 coding DNA: TGTGCCAGCAGCCGTCAGGATACTGAAGCTTTCTTT. Amino acids: CASSRQDTEAFF. The full variable domain, rest sourced from reference TRBV7-3 and TRBJ1-1, is GAGVSQTPSNKVTEKGKYVELRCDPISGHTALYWYRQSLGQGPEFLIYFQGTGAADDSGLPNDRFFAVRPEGSVSTLKIQRTERGDSAVYLCASSRQDTEAFFGQGTRLTVV.

This clonotype was recorded many times. The CDR3 DNA is TGTGCCAGCAGTGATCCGGTAGCGGGCTCCTACGAGCAGTACGTC. This sequence encodes CASSDPVAGSYEQYV. This rearrangement joins TRBV2 to TRBJ2-7, with TRBD2 matching over 7 bases. The ends lost 3 bases at V and 0 bases at J; junction bases unmatched: 5. CDR1 SNHLY and CDR2 FYNNEI come from the germline V gene. This CDR3 has 15 amino acids.

The chain is built from TRBV19 and TRBJ2-2, with D possibly matching TRBD2 (5 bases). V was pared by 5 bases and J by 4 bases, with 14 bases between. CDR1 is LNHDA, CDR2 SQIVND, per germline (reference sequence). This CDR3 comprises 15 residues. CDR3 loop: CASSLQGSATGELFF. CDR3 DNA sequence: TGTGCCAGTAGTTTACAAGGGAGCGCCACCGGGGAGCTGTTTTTT.

This clonotype appeared many times. The chain is built from TRBV18 and TRBJ2-5; D is uncertain. Per the germline V gene, CDR1 is KGHSH and CDR2 is LQKENI. V was cut by 8 bases and J by 1 base, with 5 bases left in between. The CDR3 contains 11 residues. This chain's CDR3 is CASSRQETQYF. The CDR3 DNA reads as TGTGCCAGCAGCCGCCAAGAGACCCAGTACTTC. Looking up the rest from reference TRBV18 and TRBJ2-5 gives the full variable domain: NAGVMQNPRHLVRRRGQEARLRCSPMKGHSHVYWYRQLPEEGLKFMVYLQKENIIDESGMPKERFSAEFPKEGPSILRIQQVVRGDSAAYFCASSRQETQYFGPGTRLLVL.

This clonotype was counted only a few times. The chain uses TRBV12-3 or TRBV12-4 and TRBJ1-1, with D tentatively TRBD1 (5 bases). This CDR3 spans 11 amino acids. Trimming pared 7 bases from V and 9 bases from J, leaving 12 bases between. DNA of the CDR3: TGTGCCAGCACTCCGGACACCAAAGCTTTCTTT. Amino acid sequence: CASTPDTKAFF.

The chain employs TRBV7-2 and TRBJ2-3; possible D gene TRBD1, 6 bases. The CDR3 consists of 16 residues. The V end was cut by 5 bases, the J end by 7 bases, with 22 bases between. Germline CDR1 SGHTA, CDR2 FQGNSA. This chain's CDR3 is CASSQEGTWGPNTQYF. CDR3 coding DNA: TGTGCCAGCAGCCAAGAGGGGACATGGGGACCTAATACGCAGTATTTT. The whole variable domain, remainder taken from reference TRBV7-2 and TRBJ2-3, is GAGVSQSPSNKVTEKGKDVELRCDPISGHTALYWYRQSLGQGLEFLIYFQGNSAPDKSGLPSDRFSAERTGGSVSTLTIQRTQQEDSAVYLCASSQEGTWGPNTQYFGPGTRLTVL.

There are many counts of this clonotype. The V gene is TRBV20-1, the J gene TRBJ2-6, with D possibly being TRBD2 (6 bases). This CDR3 has 16 residues. Germline CDR1 and CDR2: DFQATT and SNEGSKA (reference sequence). Between the trimmed V and J ends, which lost 3 bases and 1 base, there was a span of 13 bases. The CDR3 bases are TGCAGTGCTAGCAGCGGGTCGGTTTCTGGGGCCAACGTCCTGACTTTC. Amino acids: CSASSGSVSGANVLTF.

This clonotype has only a few counts. The J gene is TRBJ2-1, the V gene TRBV20-1; D unclear. V was cut by 6 bases and J by 6 bases, with 18 bases left in between. The CDR3 extends over 14 amino acids. Germline CDR1 reads DFQATT; CDR2 reads SNEGSKA (reference sequence). CDR3 sequence reads: CSAPTPSTRNEQFF. CDR3 DNA sequence: TGCAGTGCCCCGACCCCGTCCACTCGCAATGAGCAGTTCTTC.

The rearrangement uses TRBV19 and TRBJ1-5; D might be TRBD1 (6 bases). The germline V gene has CDR1 LNHDA and CDR2 SQIVND (reference sequence). There are 16 residues in the CDR3. The V end lost 6 bases, the J end lost 1 base, and 16 bases lay between the germline ends. In DNA, the CDR3 is TGTGCCAGTAGCGGAAACAGGGCGGGAAGCAATCAGCCCCAGCATTTT. It translates to CASSGNRAGSNQPQHF. The full variable domain, its missing parts supplied by reference TRBV19 and TRBJ1-5, is DGGITQSPKYLFRKEGQNVTLSCEQNLNHDAMYWYRQDPGQGLRLIYYSQIVNDFQKGDIAEGYSVSREKKESFPLTVTSAQKNPTAFYLCASSGNRAGSNQPQHFGDGTRLSIL.

This chain uses TRBV18 with TRBJ2-7, with D hard to call. Germline CDR1 KGHSH, CDR2 LQKENI. This CDR3 is built from 13 residues. Trimming removed 2 bases at V and 2 bases at J, with 7 bases between. In DNA, the CDR3 is TGTGCCAGCTCACCATCCCCCGCCTACGAGCAGTACTTC. It encodes CASSPSPAYEQYF.

The V gene is TRBV6-5, the J gene TRBJ1-2; D gene uncertain. Germline CDR1 reads MNHEY; CDR2 reads SVGAGI. The CDR3 sequence is 15 residues long. V was cut by 0 bases and J by 4 bases, with 12 bases left in between. The chain's CDR3 is CASSYSGRASYGYTF. The CDR3 DNA reads TGTGCCAGCAGTTACTCGGGGAGGGCGTCCTATGGCTACACCTTC.

The genes are TRBV6-6 and TRBJ2-1, with D tentatively TRBD1 or TRBD2 (6 bases each). V shed 5 bases and J shed 7 bases, with 21 bases lying between them. The CDR3 loop spans 16 amino acids. The germline V gene has CDR1 MNHNY and CDR2 SVGAGI (reference sequence). The CDR3 spells CASSDRQGGAGNEQFF. In nucleotides, the CDR3 is TGTGCCAGCAGTGACCGACAAGGGGGTGCGGGAAATGAGCAGTTCTTC.

This clonotype was counted many times. CDR3 in amino acids: CASSYRERPTGELFF. The CDR3 coding sequence is TGTGCCAGCAGTTACCGGGAGAGGCCTACCGGGGAGCTGTTTTTT. The rearrangement links TRBV7-2 to TRBJ2-2; D is possibly TRBD2 (6 bases). Deletions cut 6 bases from V and 5 bases from J, with 16 bases between. This CDR3 region has 15 residues. Per germline, CDR1 SGHTA and CDR2 FQGNSA. Together with reference TRBV7-2 and TRBJ2-2, the CDR3 gives the full variable domain: GAGVSQSPSNKVTEKGKDVELRCDPISGHTALYWYRQSLGQGLEFLIYFQGNSAPDKSGLPSDRFSAERTGGSVSTLTIQRTQQEDSAVYLCASSYRERPTGELFFGEGSRLTVL.

This clonotype occurred many times. The chain employs TRBV19 and TRBJ2-3; D is perhaps TRBD1 or TRBD2 (5 bases each). The CDR3 length is 16 residues. Germline values: CDR1 LNHDA, CDR2 SQIVND (reference sequence). Trimming left V 3 bases short and J 1 base short, with 14 bases between. Written as DNA, the CDR3 is TGTGCCAGTAGTATCGGGACCGTATCGGGCACAGATACGCAGTATTTT. Its translation is CASSIGTVSGTDTQYF.